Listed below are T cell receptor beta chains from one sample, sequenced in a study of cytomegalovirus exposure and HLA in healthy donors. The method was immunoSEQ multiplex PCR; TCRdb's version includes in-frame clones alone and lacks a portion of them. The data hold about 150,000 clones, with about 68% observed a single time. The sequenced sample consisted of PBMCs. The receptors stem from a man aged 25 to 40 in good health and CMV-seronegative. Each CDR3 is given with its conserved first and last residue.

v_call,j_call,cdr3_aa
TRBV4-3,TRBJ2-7,CASSQERAAGEQYF
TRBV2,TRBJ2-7,CAGGQFSYEQYF
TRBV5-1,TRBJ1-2,CASSPNRGLGYTF
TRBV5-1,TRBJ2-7,CASSLASSYEQYF
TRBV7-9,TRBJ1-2,CASSTSGQGAEGYTF
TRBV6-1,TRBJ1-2,CASSAGDYGYTF
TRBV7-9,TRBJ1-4,CSSSSVDRSEKLFF
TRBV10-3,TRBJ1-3,CAISAVVGNTIYF
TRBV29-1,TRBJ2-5,CSVAWDRGSETQYF
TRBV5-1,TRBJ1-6,CASSFEGQNSPLHF
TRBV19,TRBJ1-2,CASSNERGSPNYGYTF
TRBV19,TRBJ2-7,CASSTNRGNEQYF
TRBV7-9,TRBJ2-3,CASGPGGANTDTQYF
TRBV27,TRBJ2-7,CASSLKGLAHYEQYF
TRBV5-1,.,CASSLDSLNYEQYF
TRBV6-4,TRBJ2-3,CASSDEDRGYPSTDTQYF
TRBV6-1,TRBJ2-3,CASSGRGESTDTQYF
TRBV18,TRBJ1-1,CASSRSGQMNTEAFF
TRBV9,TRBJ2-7,CASSLTGNYEQYF
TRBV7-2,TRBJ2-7,CASSLYPGGPVDEQYF
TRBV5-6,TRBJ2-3,CASSPGADTQYF
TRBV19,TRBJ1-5,CASSPIGVGNYQPQHF
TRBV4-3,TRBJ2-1,CASSHQTGDGNEQFF
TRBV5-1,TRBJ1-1,CASSLGQKNTEAFF
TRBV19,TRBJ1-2,CASSIAWSSNYGYTF
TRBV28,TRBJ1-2,CASSYTGGGGYTF
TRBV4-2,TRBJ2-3,CASSQDGGGIDTQYF
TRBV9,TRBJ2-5,CASSVGQGRQTQYF
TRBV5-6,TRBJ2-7,CASSLDQGSYEQYF
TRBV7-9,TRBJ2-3,CASSSTQITSTDTQYF
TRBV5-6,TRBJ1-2,CASSLKMAAGGGYTF
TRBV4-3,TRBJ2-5,CASSQETLAGGQETQYF
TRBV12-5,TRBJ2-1,CASGTDRYEWDNEQFF
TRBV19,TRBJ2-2,CASSIRASGELFF
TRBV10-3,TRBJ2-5,CAISEDRGWETQYF
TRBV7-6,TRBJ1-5,CASSLGVGSSNQPQHF
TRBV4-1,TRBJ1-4,CASSQDQGLTNEKLFF
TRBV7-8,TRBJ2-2,CASSFSEEYTGELFF
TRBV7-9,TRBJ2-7,CASSPAGTGLTEQYF
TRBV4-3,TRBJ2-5,CASSPRALAGGGETQYF
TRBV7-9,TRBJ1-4,CASSWGDNEKLFF
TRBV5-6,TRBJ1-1,CASSLGGANTEAFF
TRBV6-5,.,CASSYSQESSYEQYF
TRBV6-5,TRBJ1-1,CASNPTGMETEAFF
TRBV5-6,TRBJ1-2,CASTPGGQGNYGYTF
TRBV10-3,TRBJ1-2,CAIKGTGTGAFNYGYTF
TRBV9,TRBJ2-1,CASSAGTGFNEQFF
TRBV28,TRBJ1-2,CASRSQGQVSGYPF
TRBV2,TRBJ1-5,CASSEGQSNQPQHF
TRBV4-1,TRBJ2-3,CASSRGGSDTQYF
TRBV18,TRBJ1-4,CASSPMDRGREKLFF
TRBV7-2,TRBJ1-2,CASSLATGYGYTF
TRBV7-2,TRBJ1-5,CASSSIYQPQHF
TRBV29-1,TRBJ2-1,CSVDGGGTYNEQFF